Listed below are T cell receptor beta chains from one sample, sequenced in a study of cytomegalovirus exposure and HLA in healthy donors. Some clones are missing from TCRdb's copy, which holds only in-frame ones; the method was immunoSEQ multiplex PCR. The profile shows about 99,000 clones, around 10% of them singletons. Sequenced: PBMCs. The receptors shown here come from a man between 35 and 55 years old in good health and CMV-seropositive. The CDR3 runs from the conserved cysteine through the conserved F or W. D genes are given only for firm matches. Some rows have no size entry. The others give once, few or many, or a class for an expanded clone.

v_gene,d_gene,j_gene,abundance,CDR3aa,CDR3nt
TRBV28,NA,TRBJ1-2,few,CASTLGGGTNRYTF,TGTGCCAGCACCCTTGGAGGGGGGACTAACCGTTACACCTTC
TRBV7-2,TRBD2,TRBJ2-7,NA,CASSSRLAGRPEQYF,TGTGCCAGCAGCTCTCGACTAGCGGGCCGTCCCGAGCAGTACTTC
TRBV30,TRBD2,TRBJ2-2,few,CAWTASGRAYGELFF,TGTGCCTGGACGGCTAGCGGGAGGGCCTACGGGGAGCTGTTTTTT
TRBV27,TRBD1,TRBJ2-2,few,CASSAQGPGELFF,TGTGCCAGCAGTGCACAGGGGCCCGGGGAGCTGTTTTTT
TRBV5-6,TRBD2,TRBJ2-1,NA,CASSSAGTTLGKQFF,TGTGCCAGCAGCAGCGCCGGGACTACCCTAGGGAAGCAGTTCTTC
TRBV28,TRBD2,TRBJ2-5,few,CASLGLAGETQYF,TGTGCCAGCTTGGGACTAGCGGGAGAGACCCAGTACTTC
TRBV5-6,NA,TRBJ1-2,few,CASSLAEVRANYGYTF,TGTGCCAGCAGCTTGGCAGAGGTCCGCGCTAACTATGGCTACACCTTC
TRBV7-2,NA,TRBJ2-7,few,CASSLGGIGYEQYF,TGTGCCAGCAGCTTAGGGGGCATTGGGTACGAGCAGTACTTC
TRBV5-5,TRBD1,TRBJ2-7,NA,CASSLGDSYNEQYF,TGTGCCAGCAGCTTGGGGGACAGTTACAACGAGCAGTACTTC
TRBV25-1,NA,TRBJ2-1,NA,CASSERSGQFF,TGTGCCAGCAGTGAGCGGTCCGGGCAGTTCTTC
TRBV7-6,TRBD1,TRBJ1-1,few,CASSLAGTGNTEAFF,TGTGCCAGCAGCTTAGCCGGGACAGGGAACACTGAAGCTTTCTTT
TRBV6-1,NA,TRBJ1-5,few,CASMGNNQPQHF,TGTGCCAGCATGGGCAATAATCAGCCCCAGCATTTT
TRBV19,TRBD2,TRBJ2-5,few,CASSIVKGGVGTQYF,TGTGCCAGTAGTATAGTGAAGGGAGGGGTTGGGACCCAGTACTTC
TRBV5-6,NA,TRBJ2-1,few,CASSLGLSRNNEQFF,TGTGCCAGCAGCTTGGGATTATCCAGAAACAATGAGCAGTTCTTC
TRBV19,NA,TRBJ1-2,NA,CASSSLPGEVNYGYTF,TGTGCCAGTAGTAGCCTTCCGGGGGAGGTAAACTATGGCTACACCTTC
TRBV14,NA,TRBJ2-1,few,CASSQEVLVLASEQFF,TGTGCCAGCAGCCAAGAAGTTTTGGTCCTAGCGAGTGAGCAGTTCTTC
TRBV28,NA,TRBJ1-2,few,CASSSSGTRANGYTF,TGTGCCAGCAGTTCTTCTGGGACACGAGCGAATGGCTACACCTTC
TRBV2,NA,TRBJ2-5,NA,CASSKGLHQETQYF,TGTGCCAGCAGTAAGGGACTCCACCAAGAGACCCAGTACTTC
TRBV7-7,TRBD1,TRBJ2-5,few,CASSAGQGGETQYF,TGTGCTAGCAGCGCCGGACAGGGTGGGGAGACCCAGTACTTC
TRBV11-2,NA,TRBJ2-3,few,CASSPHEASISDTQYF,TGTGCCAGCAGCCCGCACGAAGCTAGTATCTCAGATACGCAGTATTTT
TRBV6-5,NA,TRBJ2-1,NA,CASTSSGTKGNEQFF,TGTGCCAGCACCTCCTCGGGGACAAAGGGGAATGAGCAGTTCTTC
TRBV25-1,TRBD1,TRBJ1-5,NA,CASSDPGQYQPQHF,TGTGCCAGCAGTGACCCGGGACAGTATCAGCCCCAGCATTTT
TRBV7-9,TRBD1,TRBJ1-2,NA,CASSVPGQNLNYGYTF,TGTGCCAGCAGCGTACCGGGACAGAACCTTAACTATGGCTACACCTTC
TRBV7-4,NA,TRBJ2-2,NA,CASSFYQAPGELFF,TGTGCCAGCAGCTTCTACCAAGCACCCGGGGAGCTGTTTTTT
TRBV4-1,NA,TRBJ2-7,NA,CASRLEGNEQYF,TGCGCCAGCAGACTAGAAGGGAACGAGCAGTACTTC
TRBV13,NA,TRBJ2-3,NA,CASSTTGDTQYF,TGTGCCAGCAGCACCACAGGCGATACGCAGTATTTT
TRBV7-9,NA,TRBJ2-5,once,CASSLAEGSEEKTQYF,TGTGCCAGCAGCTTAGCGGAGGGTAGCGAGGAAAAGACCCAGTACTTC
TRBV2,TRBD1,TRBJ1-4,NA,CASSPGQGMNEKLFF,TGTGCCAGCAGCCCAGGACAGGGGATGAATGAAAAACTGTTTTTT
TRBV28,NA,TRBJ1-6,few,CASSKRSGALPTSPLHF,TGTGCCAGCAGTAAAAGGTCAGGGGCCCTCCCAACGTCGCCCCTCCACTTT
TRBV6-6,NA,TRBJ2-5,NA,CASSAGRQETQYF,TGTGCCAGCAGTGCCGGGAGACAAGAGACCCAGTACTTC
TRBV11-2,NA,TRBJ2-5,NA,CASTPGAFQETQYF,TGTGCCAGCACCCCGGGTGCGTTCCAAGAGACCCAGTACTTC
TRBV9,TRBD1,TRBJ1-1,few,CASHTGGVDTEAFF,TGTGCCAGTCATACAGGGGGAGTTGACACTGAAGCTTTCTTT
TRBV29-1,TRBD1,TRBJ2-3,few,CSAAGGEIGSDTQYF,TGCAGCGCAGCAGGGGGCGAGATCGGCTCAGATACGCAGTATTTT
TRBV2,TRBD2,TRBJ2-3,few,CASSPGLALNKDTQYF,TGTGCCAGCAGTCCCGGACTAGCCCTAAACAAAGATACGCAGTATTTT
TRBV19,NA,TRBJ2-3,NA,CARRIRQSSTDTQYF,TGTGCCAGGAGAATAAGACAGTCTAGCACAGATACGCAGTATTTT
TRBV7-8,TRBD2,TRBJ2-1,NA,CASSKVLAGSTSYNEQFF,TGTGCCAGCAGCAAGGTTTTAGCGGGATCGACCTCCTACAATGAGCAGTTCTTC
TRBV7-2,TRBD1,TRBJ2-1,few,CASSSDRATYNEQFF,TGTGCCAGCAGCTCGGACAGGGCAACCTACAATGAGCAGTTCTTC
TRBV5-6,TRBD1,TRBJ2-3,few,CASSLRGPTDTQYF,TGTGCCAGCAGCTTAAGGGGGCCCACAGATACGCAGTATTTT
TRBV7-6,NA,TRBJ1-2,NA,CASSQTPGHDYGYTF,TGTGCCAGCAGCCAAACCCCGGGACACGACTATGGCTACACCTTC
TRBV28,NA,TRBJ1-4,NA,CASSQTVGGEKLFF,TGTGCCAGCAGTCAAACGGTGGGGGGAGAAAAACTGTTTTTT
TRBV5-1,TRBD2,TRBJ2-3,many,CASRPLAADTQYF,TGCGCCAGCAGGCCTCTAGCGGCAGATACGCAGTATTTT
TRBV11-3,NA,TRBJ2-3,NA,CASGLGVAETDTQYF,TGTGCCAGCGGTCTAGGGGTAGCTGAAACAGATACGCAGTATTTT
TRBV4-1,NA,TRBJ2-3,NA,CASSQLDRDTDTQYF,TGCGCCAGCAGCCAATTGGACCGGGACACAGATACGCAGTATTTT
TRBV7-2,TRBD2,TRBJ2-1,few,CASSPHLAGGYNEQFF,TGTGCCAGCAGCCCCCACCTAGCGGGAGGGTACAATGAGCAGTTCTTC
TRBV28,TRBD1,TRBJ2-1,few,CASSRQGIGAGEQFF,TGTGCCAGCAGCCGACAGGGGATTGGAGCTGGTGAGCAGTTCTTC
TRBV27,NA,TRBJ2-1,few,CASRRLAYETYEQFF,TGTGCCAGCAGGAGACTCGCCTACGAAACCTATGAGCAGTTCTTC
TRBV18,TRBD1,TRBJ2-7,NA,CASSPPGTGGRYEQYF,TGTGCCAGCTCACCCCCCGGGACAGGGGGCAGGTACGAGCAGTACTTC
TRBV20-1,NA,TRBJ2-1,many,CSASVDEQFF,TGCAGTGCTAGCGTAGATGAGCAGTTCTTC
TRBV10-2,TRBD2,TRBJ2-1,few,CASRSLAGVDNEQFF,TGCGCCAGCCGTAGTCTAGCGGGGGTAGACAATGAGCAGTTCTTC
TRBV9,NA,TRBJ2-7,NA,CAILRDSGAYEQYF,TGTGCCATCCTTAGGGACTCCGGAGCCTACGAGCAGTACTTC
TRBV7-8,NA,TRBJ1-2,NA,CASSINRQRRIYTF,TGTGCCAGCAGCATAAATAGACAGCGAAGGATCTACACCTTC
TRBV7-6,NA,TRBJ2-1,few,CASSLAPNNEQFF,TGTGCCAGCAGCTTAGCTCCCAACAATGAGCAGTTCTTC
TRBV7-9,NA,TRBJ2-7,NA,CASSLAGQTYEQYF,TGTGCCAGCAGCTTGGCGGGACAGACATACGAGCAGTACTTC
TRBV5-6,NA,TRBJ2-7,once,CASPDCGYSYEQYF,TGTGCCAGCCCAGATTGCGGCTATTCCTACGAGCAGTACTTC
TRBV15,TRBD2,TRBJ2-1,NA,CATSRDLETSAYNEQFF,TGTGCCACCAGCAGAGATCTCGAGACTAGCGCCTACAATGAGCAGTTCTTC
TRBV28,TRBD1,TRBJ1-3,NA,CASSFQGAGGNTIYF,TGTGCCAGCAGTTTCCAGGGGGCTGGGGGAAACACCATATATTTT
TRBV6-5,NA,TRBJ2-7,NA,CASSGERRGFYEQYF,TGTGCCAGCAGTGGGGAAAGGCGGGGTTTTTACGAGCAGTACTTC